One and the same sample provided the 8 T cell receptor beta chains below, sequenced in a study of T cell responses to AZD1222 COVID-19 vaccine. The data were produced by immunoSEQ multiplex PCR, yet TCRdb's version contains in-frame clones alone and is incomplete. In the table there are 150,000 to 200,000 clones, 91% of which are singletons. The material sequenced was peripheral blood, taken 28 days after the second AZD1222 dose. The source of these receptors is an adult who received the AZD1222 COVID-19 vaccine.

This clone has only one observation. This chain links TRBV19 with TRBJ1-1; D call uncertain. This CDR3 is 11 amino acids long. Germline V gene data show CDR1 as LNHDA and CDR2 as SQIVND (reference sequence). The germline V and J ends were trimmed by 7 bases and 7 bases, with 10 bases remaining between them. In DNA form, the CDR3 reads TGTGCCAGTACCGTATTCAGTGAAGCTTTCTTT. Protein product: CASTVFSEAFF.

The chain recombines TRBV10-2 with TRBJ1-4; tentative D call: TRBD1 (6 bases). V gave up 3 bases and J gave up 0 bases, with 8 bases separating them. Germline V gene lookup returns CDR1 WSHSY and CDR2 SAAADI. The CDR3 consists of 15 residues. The CDR3 nucleotides are TGCGCCAGCAGTGAAGGGGGTGCAACTAATGAAAAACTGTTTTTT. Protein sequence: CASSEGGATNEKLFF.

V gene TRBV7-2 combines with J gene TRBJ1-2; D ambiguous. This CDR3 is 14 amino acids long. The germline V and J ends were trimmed by 5 bases and 4 bases, with 14 bases remaining between them. Germline V gene sequence: CDR1 SGHTA, CDR2 FQGNSA. CDR3 sequence reads: CASSPANKFYGYTF. The DNA of the CDR3 is TGTGCCAGCAGCCCCGCTAACAAGTTCTATGGCTACACCTTC.

This clone came up once. The chain employs TRBV11-1 and TRBJ2-5; 7 bases align to TRBD2. V shed 1 base, J shed 0 bases, and the junction held 5 bases outside the gene matches. CDR3 length equals 16 residues. CDR1 and CDR2 (germline): SGHAT, FQDESV (reference sequence). This CDR3 is CASSLGGGLYQETQYF. CDR3 DNA sequence: TGTGCCAGCAGCTTAGGCGGGGGATTGTACCAAGAGACCCAGTACTTC.

V is TRBV7-9 and J is TRBJ1-2; 9 bases are shared with TRBD1. This CDR3 contains 16 residues. CDR1 SEHNR and CDR2 FQNEAQ come from the germline V gene (reference sequence). V was clipped by 1 base and J by 2 bases; unmatched bases: 5. CDR3 bases: TGTGCCAGCAGCTTAGGCTGGGACAGGGTAAACTATGGCTACACCTTC. Translation: CASSLGWDRVNYGYTF.

This chain joins TRBV6-5 and TRBJ1-1, with D perhaps TRBD1 (5 bases). The CDR3 runs 15 residues. V was pared by 10 bases and J by 4 bases, with 22 bases between. Germline CDR1 MNHEY, CDR2 SVGAGI. The CDR3 DNA follows: TGTGCCACCAATCGACCGCAGGGAACGTCCACTGAAGCTTTCTTT. Residues: CATNRPQGTSTEAFF.

This rearrangement joins TRBV3-1 (or the pseudogene TRBV3-2) to TRBJ1-3; a possible D gene is TRBD1 (6 bases). Germline CDR1 reads LGHDT; CDR2 reads YNNKEL (reference sequence). Deletions cut 4 bases from V and 2 bases from J, with 15 bases between. The CDR3 is 16 amino acids. The CDR3 region has the DNA TGTGCCAGCAGCCCTAGAGTGGGGGCAGCTGGAAACACCATATATTTT. Translating it yields CASSPRVGAAGNTIYF.

In this sample, this clone turned up a few times. V gene TRBV20-1 combines with J gene TRBJ1-2; no clear D gene. Deletions cut 5 bases from V and 6 bases from J, with 10 bases between. Germline CDR1 and CDR2: DFQATT and SNEGSKA (reference sequence). The CDR3 has 11 residues. The CDR3 spells CSAQGGNGYTF. CDR3 bases: TGCAGTGCTCAAGGAGGGAATGGCTACACCTTC.